A selection of T cell receptor beta chains follows, all from one sample in a study of blood T cell repertoires in COVID-19. The protocol was immunoSEQ multiplex PCR, while the TCRdb copy is restricted to in-frame clones and leaves out a portion. Among about 81,000 clones listed, about four fifths were seen once. Material: peripheral blood. The receptors were sampled from a human donor in a cohort sampled during active COVID-19. Both conserved end residues are part of each CDR3. A clone size is listed for some rows: how often the clone was seen (once, few, many), or a class if it is expanded.

v_gene: TRBV7-8; j_gene: TRBJ2-7; abundance: NA; CDR3aa: CASSLNRDYEQYF
v_gene: TRBV10-3; j_gene: TRBJ1-1; abundance: NA; CDR3aa: CASSTRTGEGEAFF
v_gene: TRBV10-3; j_gene: TRBJ1-2; abundance: NA; CDR3aa: CAISQGDPVGYTF
v_gene: TRBV5-1; j_gene: TRBJ2-7; abundance: NA; CDR3aa: CASSLGGGGAMSYEQYF
v_gene: TRBV18; j_gene: TRBJ2-7; abundance: NA; CDR3aa: CASSPGPILAGRPYEQYF
v_gene: TRBV9; j_gene: TRBJ1-1; abundance: NA; CDR3aa: CASTAWDTLPNTEAFF
v_gene: TRBV2; j_gene: TRBJ1-2; abundance: NA; CDR3aa: CASSEGRNPNYGYTF
v_gene: TRBV7-2; j_gene: TRBJ1-5; abundance: few; CDR3aa: CASSSKGGQPQHF
v_gene: TRBV7-3; j_gene: TRBJ2-5; abundance: NA; CDR3aa: CASSRRGGPLETQYF
v_gene: TRBV9; j_gene: TRBJ2-7; abundance: NA; CDR3aa: CASSVVTGETHEQYF
v_gene: TRBV9; j_gene: TRBJ1-2; abundance: NA; CDR3aa: CASSPPGIGYTF
v_gene: TRBV24-1; j_gene: TRBJ1-6; abundance: NA; CDR3aa: CATSIGRQLSSYNSPLHF
v_gene: TRBV4-1; j_gene: TRBJ2-1; abundance: NA; CDR3aa: CASSQVGQVGNEQFF
v_gene: TRBV12-3/TRBV12-4; j_gene: TRBJ2-7; abundance: NA; CDR3aa: CASSLVRTPEQYF
v_gene: TRBV11-2; j_gene: TRBJ1-2; abundance: NA; CDR3aa: CASSQADRGLWGYTF
v_gene: TRBV19; j_gene: TRBJ2-5; abundance: NA; CDR3aa: CASSIKTSGGETQYF
v_gene: TRBV11-2; j_gene: TRBJ1-1; abundance: NA; CDR3aa: CASSLDRQTTNTEAFF
v_gene: TRBV4-1; j_gene: TRBJ2-7; abundance: NA; CDR3aa: CASSQDLAGKYEQYF